These 9 T cell receptor beta chains originate from one sample sequenced in a study of T cell repertoires in cytomegalovirus infection (dated by TCRdb to between 2018 and 2020). Sequenced using an Illumina HiSeq 1500. TCRdb's own reprocessing of the public reads used fastp at Q25 and MiXCR and kept productive beta chains. Identical CDR3 proteins give one entry, which carries the most common genes and DNA. The sample has about 100,000 distinct CDR3 sequences on record, 20% to 30% of them singletons. The top ten clones comprise approximately 40% of the sample. Sequences were obtained from CD8+ T cells from PBMCs. Receptors originate from a human donor in good health (CMV status not recorded). Some clones in this sample may be carry-over from other donors' samples.

V and J are TRBV19 and TRBJ1-1; no definite D call. The ends were cut back, 0 bases at V and 1 base at J, with 18 bases in the middle. The CDR3 length is 18 residues. Germline V gene lookup returns CDR1 LNHDA and CDR2 SQIVND (reference sequence). CDR3 DNA: TGTGCCAGTAGTATAGAGGCCGGGTATACTGGCCGGAACACTGAAGCTTTCTTT. It specifies CASSIEAGYTGRNTEAFF.

This clonotype has ten or more counts. This sequence joins TRBV15 and TRBJ2-5, with TRBD2 identical over 10 bases. This CDR3 has 16 amino acids. V was pared by 5 bases and J by 4 bases, with 10 bases of the junction left unmatched. Germline V gene lookup returns CDR1 LNHNV and CDR2 YYDKDF (reference sequence). The CDR3 loop is CATSLRTRLAGETQYF. The CDR3 DNA follows: TGTGCCACCAGCCTACGAACCCGACTAGCGGGAGAGACCCAGTACTTC.

This clonotype was observed at least ten times. The gene calls are TRBV7-2 and TRBJ2-1, with D uncertain. The length of the CDR3 is 12 residues. Looked up from germline, CDR1 is SGHTA and CDR2 is FQGNSA. V dropped 3 bases and J dropped 5 bases, with 5 bases sitting between them. The chain's CDR3 is CASSFGNNEQFF. CDR3 sequence (DNA): TGTGCCAGCAGCTTTGGGAACAATGAGCAGTTCTTC.

In its sample, this clonotype was seen a few times. The chain employs TRBV7-9 and TRBJ2-3; D is tentatively TRBD1 or TRBD2 (5 bases each). Trimming removed 5 bases from V and 3 bases from J, with 18 bases in between. The CDR3 runs 16 residues. Per germline, CDR1 SEHNR and CDR2 FQNEAQ (reference sequence). DNA of the CDR3: TGTGCCAGCAGCCAGAGGTCGGGGCTAGATACAGATACGCAGTATTTT. It yields the protein CASSQRSGLDTDTQYF.

This clonotype was seen more than once but under ten times. V and J are TRBV27 and TRBJ2-2, with TRBD1 matching over 10 bases. Per the germline V gene, CDR1 is MNHEY and CDR2 is SMNVEV (reference sequence). The CDR3 spans 15 residues. The V segment lost 7 bases and the J segment 3 bases; nucleotides outside the gene matches: 5. For the CDR3, the DNA is TGTGCCAGCACCTTCGGGACAGGGGACACCGGGGAGCTGTTTTTT. Encoded protein: CASTFGTGDTGELFF.

This clonotype was counted ten times or more. This sequence joins TRBV28 and TRBJ1-1; D not resolved. The V end lost 2 bases, the J end lost 2 bases, and 6 bases lay between the germline ends. Germline V gene data show CDR1 as MDHEN and CDR2 as SYDVKM. This CDR3 has 13 amino acids. The CDR3: CASSLTDNTEAFF. CDR3 coding DNA: TGTGCCAGCAGTTTAACCGATAACACTGAAGCTTTCTTT.

As concerns this clonotype: This may come from a read error, since a much larger clone is one base off. The chain combines TRBV7-2 with TRBJ1-4, with D tentatively TRBD1 (5 bases). The CDR3 is 16 residues long. Per the germline V gene, CDR1 is SGHTA and CDR2 is FQGNSA. V was clipped by 5 bases and J by 0 bases, with 13 bases between them. DNA of the CDR3: TGTGCCAGCAGCGGCTACGACAGAGCAACTAATGAAAAACTGTTTTTT. It translates to CASSGYDRATNEKLFF.

CDR3 region: CASSPSRGGSYGYTF. The CDR3 DNA is TGCGCCAGCAGCCCCTCCCGTGGGGGGAGCTATGGCTACACCTTC. This chain links TRBV4-3 with TRBJ1-2; D might be TRBD1 (5 bases). Germline CDR1 and CDR2: LGHNA and YSLEER. This CDR3 contains 15 residues. V lost 4 bases to trimming and J lost 4 bases, with 16 bases between them.

This chain connects TRBV7-6 to TRBJ2-1; 8 positions agree with TRBD2. J gave up 6 bases and V 5 bases, and 15 bases lay outside the gene matches. CDR1 and CDR2 (germline): SGHVS, FNYEAQ. This CDR3 has 17 amino acids. Written as DNA, the CDR3 is TGTGCCAGCAGCACACCTAGGGACGGGGGGGCCTTCAATGAGCAGTTCTTC. Its translation: CASSTPRDGGAFNEQFF.